This T cell receptor beta chain was retrieved from a study of tumor-infiltrating lymphocytes in oesophageal squamous cell carcinoma. Germline V gene data show CDR1 as MNHNS and CDR2 as SASEGT. Trimming left V 6 bases short and J 6 bases short, with 14 bases between. CDR3 length: 14 amino acids. Using its own MiXCR run on the PCR reads, TCRdb lists one record per CDR3 protein. The data show about 20,000 distinct CDR3 sequences, around 40% seen once. This clonotype is labeled as medium-sized. The chain has TRBV6-1 and TRBJ2-2; D unresolved. This sequence originates from a male donor with esophageal squamous cell carcinoma. Sequencing used esophageal tumor tissue. CDR3: CASSLGSIPGELFF. CDR3 DNA sequence: TGTGCCAGCAGCCTAGGGTCCATTCCCGGGGAGCTGTTTTTT.